What follows describes a single T cell receptor beta chain. Antigen specificity is unknown. Sample donors were healthy Caucasian individuals that came from Russia, aged roughly 6 to 90. They isolated at least 6 million PBMCs from each sample. This sample is part of a study of blood T cells in healthy people across ages. Overall study results and limits: Naive CD4+ cell counts and diversity both ran higher in long-lived than in aged donors.

V dropped 2 bases and J dropped 1; count of bases not matched to a gene: 3. The germline V gene has CDR1 MNHEY and CDR2 SMNVEV (reference sequence). This CDR3 contains 17 residues. Combining a sample-barcoded 5' primer with a J-beta primer mix, a second PCR ran for about 7 to 11 cycles. TCRdb re-called the 5' RACE reads through MiXCR, storing one row per CDR3 protein. The sample contains 1.4 million or so distinct CDR3 sequences, approximately 43% of which appear only once. The chain uses TRBV27 and TRBJ2-2; the match to TRBD2 covers 11 bases. The sample was blood. The source of this sequence is a woman aged 18-29 years in good health. In nucleotides, the CDR3 is TGTGCCAGCAGTTTACGTAGCGGGGGGGTGAACACCGGGGAGCTGTTTTTT. Its translation is CASSLRSGGVNTGELFF.